The present entry profiles one TCR beta chain with its context. The antigen remains unidentified. The germline V gene encodes CDR1 SNHLY and CDR2 FYNNEI. Deletions cut 4 bases from V and 9 bases from J, with 10 bases between. The CDR3 consists of 12 residues. This sample was taken from a study of cytomegalovirus exposure and HLA in healthy donors. Study results and caveats: A link between a missense DCLRE1C variant and TCR beta V- and J-gene trimming emerged from a later analysis.

PCR amplification relied on 60 Vbeta primers (plus 13 Jbeta primers). Assay: immunoSEQ multiplex PCR; the TCRdb copy retains only in-frame clones and omits some. Here the sample spans about 130,000 clones, approximately 10% being singletons. The sample comprised PBMCs. The chain employs TRBV2 and TRBJ1-3, with D unresolved. This receptor was taken from a woman aged 40-49 years in good health and CMV-seropositive. CDR3 region: CASSAGLGTIYF. Here the CDR3 DNA reads TGTGCCAGCAGTGCCGGGTTAGGCACCATATATTTT.